The 2 T cell receptor beta chains in this list originate from one sample, sequenced in a study of shared clonotypes between healthy human individuals. The method was immunoSEQ multiplex PCR; TCRdb's version includes in-frame clones alone and lacks a portion of them. The sample gives 2 million or so clones, about 95% of which show up once; 1.1% is in the top ten. As defined, naive CD8 cells were CD45RO-negative and positively selected for CCR7, with terminally differentiated effector memory CD45RA+ cells excluded. The source material was naive CD8+ T cells sorted from blood. Receptor source: a man between 18 and 29 years old in good health.

This chain joins TRBV9 and TRBJ1-6, with D tentatively TRBD1 (5 bases). V shed 4 bases and J shed 9 bases, with 11 bases lying between them. The CDR3 sequence is 13 residues long. Germline values: CDR1 SGDLS, CDR2 YYNGEE. CDR3 in amino acids: CASSTGGASPLHF. Here the CDR3 DNA reads TGTGCCAGCAGCACGGGAGGGGCTTCACCCCTCCACTTT.

V and J are TRBV25-1 and TRBJ2-5; D remains unclear. The CDR3 runs to 11 residues. CDR1 is MGHDK, CDR2 SYGVNS, per germline. Trimming shortened V by 2 bases and J by 5 bases, and 3 bases separated the two germline ends. The CDR3 DNA follows: TGTGCCAGCAGTGAAGTGGAGACCCAGTACTTC. The encoded protein is CASSEVETQYF.